A single sample is the source of the 6 T cell receptor beta chains below, sequenced in a study of regulatory T cells in long-lasting Graves disease. Time point given: persistent/refractory GD, antithyroid drugs over 5 years with positive TRAb. From PBMCs, RNA was extracted and then used to make the TCR library. Both iRepertoire HTBI primers and Arm-PCR of CDR3 regions were used to build the TCR beta libraries. TCRdb re-derived calls from the multiplex PCR reads in MiXCR, one entry per CDR3 protein. The profile shows about 660,000 distinct CDR3 sequences, 25% to 30% of them singletons. Sequences were derived from peripheral blood mononuclear cells (PBMCs), sampled when the disease was refractory, from a patient treated with antithyroid drugs. The receptors were sampled from a female donor with Graves disease.

J is TRBJ1-3 and V is TRBV13, with TRBD1 as a possible D gene (5 bases). CDR3 length: 16 amino acids. The germline CDR1 and CDR2 sequences are PRHDT and FYEKMQ (reference sequence). Trimming pared 2 bases from V and 3 bases from J, leaving 14 bases between. The CDR3 is CASSLWGRGVGNTIYF. CDR3 in DNA: TGTGCCAGCAGCTTATGGGGCCGAGGGGTTGGAAACACCATATATTTT.

In this sample, this clonotype turned up many times. J is TRBJ1-2 and V is TRBV6-5; D unresolved. This CDR3 has 16 amino acids. V lost 4 bases to trimming and J lost 5 bases, with 20 bases between them. From germline, CDR1 is MNHEY and CDR2 SVGAGI. The CDR3 DNA reads TGTGCCAGCAGTTTACCCGATCAGAGGGCCCGGTATGGCTACACCTTC. Translation gives CASSLPDQRARYGYTF.

This clonotype was seen only a few times. V and J are TRBV4-1 and TRBJ2-5, with D perhaps TRBD2 (6 bases). Trimming took 0 bases from V and 5 from J, leaving 10 bases between them. The length of the CDR3 is 14 residues. Germline V lookup: CDR1 MGHRA, CDR2 YSYEKL. CDR3 protein: CASSQDGSGETQYF. The CDR3 DNA reads TGCGCCAGCAGCCAAGACGGGAGTGGCGAGACCCAGTACTTC.

This clonotype has just a few counts. The V and J genes are TRBV18 and TRBJ1-5; perhaps TRBD1 as D (6 bases). In germline, CDR1 is KGHSH, CDR2 LQKENI. Trimming removed 1 base at V and 0 bases at J, with 10 bases between. CDR3 length: 16 amino acids. For the CDR3, the DNA is TGTGCCAGCTCACCACTTCGGACAGATAGCAATCAGCCCCAGCATTTT. This gives the protein CASSPLRTDSNQPQHF.

The gene calls are TRBV6-1 and TRBJ2-2; possible D gene TRBD2, 6 bases. The CDR3 runs to 14 residues. Trimming removed 3 bases at V and 7 bases at J, with 12 bases between. Germline V gives CDR1 MNHNS, CDR2 SASEGT. The chain's CDR3 is CASSELAVGGELFF. Here the CDR3 DNA reads TGTGCCAGCAGTGAGTTAGCGGTGGGCGGGGAGCTGTTTTTT.

This clonotype was seen just once. V gene TRBV29-1 combines with J gene TRBJ1-4, with D perhaps matching TRBD1 (5 bases). CDR3 length equals 12 residues. Looked up from germline, CDR1 is SQVTM and CDR2 is ANQGSEA. The V gene lost 7 bases and the J gene lost 8 bases, with 14 bases spanning the gap. CDR3 sequence: CSGRGVGEKLFF. The CDR3, as DNA: TGCAGCGGGCGGGGGGTAGGAGAAAAACTGTTTTTT.